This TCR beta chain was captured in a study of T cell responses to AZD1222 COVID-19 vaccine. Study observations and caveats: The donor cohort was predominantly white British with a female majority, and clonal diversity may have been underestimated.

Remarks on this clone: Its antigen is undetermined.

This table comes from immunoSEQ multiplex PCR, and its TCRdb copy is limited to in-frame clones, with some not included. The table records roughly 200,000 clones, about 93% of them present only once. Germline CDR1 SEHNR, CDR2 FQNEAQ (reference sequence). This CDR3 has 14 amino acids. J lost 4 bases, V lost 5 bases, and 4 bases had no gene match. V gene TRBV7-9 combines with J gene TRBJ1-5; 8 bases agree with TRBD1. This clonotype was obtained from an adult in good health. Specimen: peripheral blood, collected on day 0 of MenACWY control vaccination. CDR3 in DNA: TGTGCCAGCAGCGTCGGACAGGGAAATCAGCCCCAGCATTTT. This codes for CASSVGQGNQPQHF.